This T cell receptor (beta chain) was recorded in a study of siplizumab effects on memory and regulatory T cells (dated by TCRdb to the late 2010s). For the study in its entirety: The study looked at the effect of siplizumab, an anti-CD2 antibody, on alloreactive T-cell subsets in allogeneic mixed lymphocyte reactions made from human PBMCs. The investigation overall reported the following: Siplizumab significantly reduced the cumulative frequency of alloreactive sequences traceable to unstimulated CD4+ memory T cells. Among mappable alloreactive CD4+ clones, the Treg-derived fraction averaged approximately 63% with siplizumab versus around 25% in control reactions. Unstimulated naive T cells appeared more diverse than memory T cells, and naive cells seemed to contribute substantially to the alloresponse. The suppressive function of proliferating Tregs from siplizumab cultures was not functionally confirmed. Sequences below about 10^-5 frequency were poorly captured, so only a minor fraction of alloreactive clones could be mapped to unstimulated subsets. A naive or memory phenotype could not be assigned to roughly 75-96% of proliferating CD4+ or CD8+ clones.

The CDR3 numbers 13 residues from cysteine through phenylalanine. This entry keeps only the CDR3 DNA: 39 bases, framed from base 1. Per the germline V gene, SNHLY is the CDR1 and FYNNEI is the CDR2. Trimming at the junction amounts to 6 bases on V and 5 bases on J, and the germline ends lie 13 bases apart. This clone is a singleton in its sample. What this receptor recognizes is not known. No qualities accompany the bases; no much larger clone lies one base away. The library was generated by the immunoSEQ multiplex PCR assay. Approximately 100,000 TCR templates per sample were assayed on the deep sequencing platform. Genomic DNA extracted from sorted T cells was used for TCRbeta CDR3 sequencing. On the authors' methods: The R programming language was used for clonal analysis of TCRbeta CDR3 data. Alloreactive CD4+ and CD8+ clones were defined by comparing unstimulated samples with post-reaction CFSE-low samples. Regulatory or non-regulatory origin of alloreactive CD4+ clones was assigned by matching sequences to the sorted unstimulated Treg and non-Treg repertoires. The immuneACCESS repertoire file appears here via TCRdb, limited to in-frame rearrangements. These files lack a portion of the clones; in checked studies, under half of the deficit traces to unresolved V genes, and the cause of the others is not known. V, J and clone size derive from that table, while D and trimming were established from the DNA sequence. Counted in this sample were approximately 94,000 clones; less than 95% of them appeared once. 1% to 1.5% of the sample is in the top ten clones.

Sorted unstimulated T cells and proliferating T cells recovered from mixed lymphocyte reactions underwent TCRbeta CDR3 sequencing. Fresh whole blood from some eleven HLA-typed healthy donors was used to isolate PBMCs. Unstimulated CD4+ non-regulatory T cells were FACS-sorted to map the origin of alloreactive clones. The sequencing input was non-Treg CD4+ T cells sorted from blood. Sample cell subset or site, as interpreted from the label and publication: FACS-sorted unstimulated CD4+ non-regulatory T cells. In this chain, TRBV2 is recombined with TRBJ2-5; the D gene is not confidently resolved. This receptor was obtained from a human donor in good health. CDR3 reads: CASRDLGWETQYF. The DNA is TGTGCCAGCAGAGACCTGGGGTGGGAGACCCAGTACTTC.